This T cell receptor (beta chain) emerged from a study of T cells in Graves' hyperthyroidism and ophthalmopathy. Study as a whole: Peripheral blood draws took place at initial diagnosis, ahead of any treatment. Study conclusions and caveats: Most expanded thyroid clonotypes above 0.001 recurred in blood. Stable hyperthyroidism and ophthalmopathy were separated using 13 V-J signatures.

Amplified TCR beta CDR3 regions derived from RNA transcripts. The HTBI primer set drove a first-round RT-PCR of the TCR CDR3. TCRdb reprocessed the multiplex PCR reads with MiXCR, giving one entry per CDR3 protein. The data show about 640,000 distinct CDR3 sequences, with less than 25% seen just once and about 35% held by the top ten. Germline V CDR1 and CDR2: SGHTS, YDEGEE. V was clipped by 3 bases and J by 0 bases; unmatched bases: 9. The CDR3 covers 18 residues. This clonotype occurred a few times. The antigen is undetermined. The clonotype was recovered from a man younger than 45 with Graves' ophthalmopathy. Specimen: blood. The J gene is TRBJ2-1, the V gene TRBV5-8, with 10 bases identical to TRBD2. In DNA form, the CDR3 reads TGTGCCAGCAGCTGGACGGGACTAGCGATGAGCTCCTACAATGAGCAGTTCTTC. Encoded protein: CASSWTGLAMSSYNEQFF.